This TCR beta chain was captured in a study of CD8 T cell repertoires and HIV-1 epitope variants. Across the study: Tested: three Gag epitope families, Nef HW9 and YT9.

Whole-study results and caveats: Of roughly nine antigen-specific beta clonotypes, six appeared to cross-react with escape variants.

As concerns this clone: The antigen remains undetermined.

TCR beta CDR3 was sequenced at survey depth on immunoSEQ. The protocol was immunoSEQ multiplex PCR, while the TCRdb copy is restricted to in-frame clones and leaves out a portion. The sample gives tens of thousands of clones, more than 65% of which show up once; roughly 25% is in the top ten. V was pared by 2 bases and J by 0 bases, with 8 bases between. In germline, CDR1 is MNHEY, CDR2 SVGAGI. The CDR3 loop spans 14 amino acids. The V gene is TRBV6-5, the J gene TRBJ2-7; unclear D gene. The specimen was uncultured baseline CD8+ T cells from peripheral blood mononuclear cells (PBMCs). This sequence originates from a male donor with HIV. The DNA of the CDR3 is TGTGCCAGCAGTTACGCGCAGAGCTCCTACGAGCAGTACTTC. Its translation: CASSYAQSSYEQYF.